The T cell receptor beta chain under discussion was sequenced for a study of post-analysis software for immune sequencing data (dated by TCRdb to about 2015). General notes on the study: Recorded disease courses included relapsing-remitting, secondary progressive and progressive-relapsing multiple sclerosis, with some patients lacking subtype annotation. The patient repertoires were compared against about a dozen previously published healthy control repertoires obtained from donors aged roughly 6 to 25 years. A subset of samples was prepared in parallel using single-end sample barcoding, then pooled and co-amplified after Illumina adapter ligation. Beyond this particular receptor, the publication reports: Compared with controls, multiple sclerosis patients had significantly lower normalized Chao1 diversity, a finding suggesting substantial peripheral T-cell clonal expansion. Four to six TRBV segments, including TRBV5-6, TRBV5-1 and TRBV20-1, were significantly more frequent in patients than controls. The multiple sclerosis patient group was slightly younger than the control group. Strong co-clustering of samples prepared in the same batch was shown by direct clustering with F measure, prompting a batch-effect correction.

Via the germline V gene (reference sequence), CDR1 is SEHNR and CDR2 FQNEAQ. The germline V end is reduced by 6 bases and the J end by 1 base; junction bases left unmatched: 8. The CDR3 runs 15 amino acids, cysteine and phenylalanine included. Only the CDR3 part of the read is kept: 45 bases, read in frame from the first base. The library was produced with PCR. The listed sequencing device is Illumina HiSeq 2500. To reduce PCR and sequencing biases, unique molecular identifiers were built into the TCR beta cDNA libraries. Per 1 to 10 million input T cells, some 500,000 cDNA molecules were obtained, such that each molecule approximated one T cell. The patient libraries were prepared and sequenced using the same protocol as the earlier healthy control dataset. Within a given batch, samples were prepared together, multiplexed and sequenced on the same HiSeq lane. Turning to the authors' computational methods: Raw barcoded reads were processed with MIGEC, and single-read molecular identifier groups were discarded before consensus assembly and CDR3 extraction. Clonotype tables were post-analysed with VDJtools, and diversity was normalized by down-sampling all datasets to the smallest sample size. In repertoire overlap clustering, CDR3 amino acid sequences, but not nucleotide sequences, were matched to correct batch-related cross-sample contamination. TCRdb reanalyzed the raw reads on its own, using fastp at Q25 for trimming and MiXCR for clone calling, and kept in-frame beta chains. Rows with a matching CDR3 protein are joined into one entry that keeps the most common DNA and genes. The V and J calls come from TCRdb's annotation, not from the publication. The sample table holds more than 450,000 distinct CDR3 sequences, of which about 44% were seen once. Roughly 1.8% of the sample rests with the top ten.

Comments on this clonotype: The antigen it recognizes is unknown. Base qualities were left out, and no much larger clone turns up one base away.

To demonstrate the VDJtools post-analysis software, the study profiled TCR beta repertoires from the peripheral blood of about a dozen young patients with multiple sclerosis. The patients with multiple sclerosis were children and adolescents between about 6 and 15 years of age. Source material: blood. The rearranged segments are TRBV7-9 and TRBJ2-7; 8 nucleotides in the junction match TRBD1. This TCR was recovered from a girl aged 5-17 years with multiple sclerosis. Read as DNA, the sequence is TGTGCCAGCAGATCACCGGGACAGGCGTCCTACGAGCAGTACTTC. This sequence encodes CASRSPGQASYEQYF.